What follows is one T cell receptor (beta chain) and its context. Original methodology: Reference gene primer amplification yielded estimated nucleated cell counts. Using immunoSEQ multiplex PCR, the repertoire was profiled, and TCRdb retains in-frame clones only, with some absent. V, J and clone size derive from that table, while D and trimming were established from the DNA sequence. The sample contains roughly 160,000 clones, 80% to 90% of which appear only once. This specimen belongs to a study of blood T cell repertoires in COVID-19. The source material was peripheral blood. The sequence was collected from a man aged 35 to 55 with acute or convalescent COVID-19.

Written as DNA, the CDR3 is TGTGCCAGCAGTTACGACTGGAGGAGGGAGCAGTACTTC. Translated: CASSYDWRREQYF. The chain recombines TRBV12-3 or TRBV12-4 with TRBJ2-7, with D possibly being TRBD2 (5 bases). V lost 4 bases and J 7 bases, leaving 14 bases between the germline ends. CDR3 length: 13 amino acids.